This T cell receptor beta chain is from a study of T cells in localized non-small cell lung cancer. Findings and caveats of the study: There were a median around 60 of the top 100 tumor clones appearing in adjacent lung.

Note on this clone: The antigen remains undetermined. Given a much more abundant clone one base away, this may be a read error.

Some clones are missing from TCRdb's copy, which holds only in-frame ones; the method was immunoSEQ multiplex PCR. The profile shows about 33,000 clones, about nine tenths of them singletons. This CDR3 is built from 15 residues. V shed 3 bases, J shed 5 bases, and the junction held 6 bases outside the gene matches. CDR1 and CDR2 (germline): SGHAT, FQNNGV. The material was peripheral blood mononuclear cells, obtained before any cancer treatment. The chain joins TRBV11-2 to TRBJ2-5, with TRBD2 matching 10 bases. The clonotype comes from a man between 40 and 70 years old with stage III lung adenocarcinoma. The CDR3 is CASSLVAGGGETQYF. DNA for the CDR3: TGTGCCAGCAGCTTGGTAGCGGGGGGAGGGGAGACCCAGTACTTC. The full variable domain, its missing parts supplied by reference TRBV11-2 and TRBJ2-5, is EAGVAQSPRYKIIEKRQSVAFWCNPISGHATLYWYQQILGQGPKLLIQFQNNGVVDDSQLPKDRFSAERLKGVDSTLKIQPAKLEDSAVYLCASSLVAGGGETQYFGPGTRLLVL.